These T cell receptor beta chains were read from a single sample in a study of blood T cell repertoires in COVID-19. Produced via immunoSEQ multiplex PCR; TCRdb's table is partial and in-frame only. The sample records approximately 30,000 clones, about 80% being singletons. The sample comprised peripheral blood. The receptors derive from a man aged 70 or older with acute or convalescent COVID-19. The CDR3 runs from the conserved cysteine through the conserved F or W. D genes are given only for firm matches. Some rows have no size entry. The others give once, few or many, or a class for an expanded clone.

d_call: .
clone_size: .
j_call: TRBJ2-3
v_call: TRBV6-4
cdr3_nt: TGTGCCAGCAGTAACAGGGATCGCGATACGCAGTATTTT
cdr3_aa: CASSNRDRDTQYF

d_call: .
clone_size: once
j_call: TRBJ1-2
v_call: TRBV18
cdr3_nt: TGTGCCAGCTCACCACGGGAGCTGGGGGCTCCGGGCTACACCTTC
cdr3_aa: CASSPRELGAPGYTF

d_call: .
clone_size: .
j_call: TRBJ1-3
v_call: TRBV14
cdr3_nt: TGTGCCAGCAGCCAGGACACCCACTCTGGAAACACCATATATTTT
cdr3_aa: CASSQDTHSGNTIYF

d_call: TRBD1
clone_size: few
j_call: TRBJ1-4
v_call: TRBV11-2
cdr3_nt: TGTGCCAGCAGCCTAAGGACAGGGTTTGATGGTGAAAAACTGTTTTTT
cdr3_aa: CASSLRTGFDGEKLFF

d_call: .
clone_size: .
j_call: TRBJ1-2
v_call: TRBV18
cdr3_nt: TGTGCCAGCTCACGGGGAGCTGACTATGGCTACACCTTC
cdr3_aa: CASSRGADYGYTF

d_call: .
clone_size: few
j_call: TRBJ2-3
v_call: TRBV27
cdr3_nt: TGTGCCAGCAGTTTACCGGGCACAGATACGCAGTATTTT
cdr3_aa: CASSLPGTDTQYF

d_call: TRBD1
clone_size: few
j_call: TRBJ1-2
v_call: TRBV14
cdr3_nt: TGTGCCAGCAGCAAAGGGGGGACAGGGTCCTATGGCTACACCTTC
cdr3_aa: CASSKGGTGSYGYTF

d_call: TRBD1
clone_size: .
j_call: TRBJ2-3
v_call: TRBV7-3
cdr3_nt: TGTGCCAGCAGCCCGACCGGACAGGGCACAGATACGCAGTATTTT
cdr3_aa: CASSPTGQGTDTQYF

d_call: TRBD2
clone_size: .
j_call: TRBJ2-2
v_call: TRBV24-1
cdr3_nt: TGTGCCACCAGCGAGGCGGGAGGGATCACCGGGGAGCTGTTTTTT
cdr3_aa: CATSEAGGITGELFF

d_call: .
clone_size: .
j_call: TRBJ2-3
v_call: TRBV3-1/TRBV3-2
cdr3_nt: TGTGCCAGCAGATCATCGAGGACGGGGGCAGATACGCAGTATTTT
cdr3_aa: CASRSSRTGADTQYF

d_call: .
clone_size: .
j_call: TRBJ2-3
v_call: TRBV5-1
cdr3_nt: TGCGCCAGCAGCTTGGAAGGGGCACGCACAGATACGCAGTATTTT
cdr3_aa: CASSLEGARTDTQYF

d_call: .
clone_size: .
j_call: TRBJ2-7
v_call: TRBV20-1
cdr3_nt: TGCAGTGCACGCCCCGGTTACGAGCAGTACTTC
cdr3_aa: CSARPGYEQYF

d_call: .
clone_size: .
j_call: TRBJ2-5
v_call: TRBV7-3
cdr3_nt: TGTGCCAGCAGCCGAGGGTTGTCGGAGACCCAGTACTTC
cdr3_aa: CASSRGLSETQYF

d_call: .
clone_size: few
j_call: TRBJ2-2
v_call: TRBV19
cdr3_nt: TGTGCCAGTAGAAAGGGCAGGGGGAACACCGGGGAGCTGTTTTTT
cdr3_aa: CASRKGRGNTGELFF

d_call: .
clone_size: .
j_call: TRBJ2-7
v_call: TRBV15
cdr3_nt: TGTGCCACCAGCAGAGATTTGGCTAGCGCTTCCTACGAGCAGTACTTC
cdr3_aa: CATSRDLASASYEQYF

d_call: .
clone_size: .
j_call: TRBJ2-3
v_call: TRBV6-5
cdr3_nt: TGTGCCAGCAGTCTCGGGGTTCGCACAGATACGCAGTATTTT
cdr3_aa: CASSLGVRTDTQYF

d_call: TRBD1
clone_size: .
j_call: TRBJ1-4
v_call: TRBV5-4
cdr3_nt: TGTGCCAGCAGCTTAGACAGGGGGCTTGGTGAAAAACTGTTTTTT
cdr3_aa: CASSLDRGLGEKLFF

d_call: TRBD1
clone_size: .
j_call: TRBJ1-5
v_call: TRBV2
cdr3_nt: TGTGCCAGCAGCAGGGACAGGACTTCCAATCAGCCCCAGCATTTT
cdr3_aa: CASSRDRTSNQPQHF

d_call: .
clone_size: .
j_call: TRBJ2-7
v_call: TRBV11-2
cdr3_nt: TGTGCCAGCAGCCCCGACAGGAACTCCTACGAGCAGTACTTC
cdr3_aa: CASSPDRNSYEQYF

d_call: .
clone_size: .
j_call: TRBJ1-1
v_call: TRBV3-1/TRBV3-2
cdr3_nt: TGTGCCAGCAGCCGGCTGTCGAACACTGAAGCTTTCTTT
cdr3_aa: CASSRLSNTEAFF

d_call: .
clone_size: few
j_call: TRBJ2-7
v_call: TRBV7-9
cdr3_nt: TGTGCCAGCAGCTTAGCGACGGGAGACGAGCAGTACTTC
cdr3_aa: CASSLATGDEQYF

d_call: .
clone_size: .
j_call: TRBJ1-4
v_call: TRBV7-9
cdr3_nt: TGTGCCAGCAGTCACCCGATGGGCAATGAAAAACTGTTTTTT
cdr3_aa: CASSHPMGNEKLFF

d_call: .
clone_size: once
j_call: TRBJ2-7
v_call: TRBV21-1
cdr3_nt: TGTGCCAGCAGCAAATGGGGAAGACTAGCGGGAGACTACGAGCAGTACTTC
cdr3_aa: CASSKWGRLAGDYEQYF

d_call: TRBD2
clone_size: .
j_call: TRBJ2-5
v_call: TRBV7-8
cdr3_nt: TGTGCCAGCAGGAGGCGGGGGCAAGAGACCCAGTACTTC
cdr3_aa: CASRRRGQETQYF

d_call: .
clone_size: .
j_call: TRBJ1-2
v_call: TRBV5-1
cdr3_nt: TGCGCCAGCAGCTTGGAGCCAGGGCTTCGTGGCTACACCTTC
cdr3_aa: CASSLEPGLRGYTF

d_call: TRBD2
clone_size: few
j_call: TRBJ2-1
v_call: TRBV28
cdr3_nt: TGTGCCAGCAGTTACCTCGGGGTTACTAGCGATGAGCAGTTCTTC
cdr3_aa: CASSYLGVTSDEQFF

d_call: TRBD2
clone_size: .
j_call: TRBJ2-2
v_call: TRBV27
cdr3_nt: TGTGCCAGCAGTTCGCTAGCGGGAGGGGGAAACACCGGGGAGCTGTTTTTT
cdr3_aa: CASSSLAGGGNTGELFF